A selection of T cell receptor beta chains follows, all from one sample in a study of blood T cell repertoires in COVID-19. Sequenced by immunoSEQ multiplex PCR; TCRdb stores in-frame clones only, minus some. Of 130,000 to 150,000 clones listed, 75% to 85% are singletons. The sequencing sample was made of peripheral blood. The receptors originated from a human donor with acute or convalescent COVID-19. The donor label of this sample is uncertain. The CDR3 runs from the conserved cysteine through the conserved F or W. The order of the fields is J gene, V gene, clone size, D gene, CDR3 protein, CDR3 DNA. The D gene is left open where the match is weak. Where a row states a size, it is once, few, many or the class of an expanded clone; other rows omit it.

TRBJ1-5 | TRBV19 | few | NA | CASLPREVAFNQPQHF | TGTGCCAGTCTCCCACGGGAGGTGGCATTTAATCAGCCCCAGCATTTT
TRBJ2-1 | TRBV24-1 | NA | TRBD2 | CATSKPGGRYEQFF | TGTGCCACCAGTAAGCCGGGGGGGCGGTATGAGCAGTTCTTC
TRBJ1-2 | TRBV3-1/TRBV3-2 | few | NA | CASSQDGRIDGYTF | TGTGCCAGCAGCCAAGATGGGAGGATAGATGGCTACACCTTC
TRBJ1-1 | TRBV2 | NA | NA | CASMEQGSNTEAFF | TGTGCCAGCATGGAACAGGGTTCGAACACTGAAGCTTTCTTT
TRBJ2-3 | TRBV5-4 | NA | TRBD2 | CASTIAGVDTQYF | TGTGCCAGCACCATAGCGGGGGTGGATACGCAGTATTTT
TRBJ1-3 | TRBV4-1 | NA | NA | CASSQSDRSGNTIYF | TGCGCCAGCAGCCAGTCTGACAGATCTGGAAACACCATATATTTT
TRBJ2-1 | TRBV19 | NA | TRBD2 | CASSRIAGEGNEQFF | TGTGCCAGTAGTAGGATAGCGGGGGAGGGCAATGAGCAGTTCTTC
TRBJ2-3 | TRBV13 | NA | TRBD2 | CASSSSSGSTDTQYF | TGTGCCAGCAGCTCCTCTAGCGGGAGCACAGATACGCAGTATTTT
TRBJ1-5 | TRBV5-1 | many | NA | CASSLGWGDQPQHF | TGCGCCAGCAGCTTGGGATGGGGCGATCAGCCCCAGCATTTT
TRBJ1-3 | TRBV10-3 | few | TRBD1 | CAIRGQEISGNTIYF | TGTGCCATCAGAGGACAGGAGATCTCTGGAAACACCATATATTTT
TRBJ2-1 | TRBV27 | NA | TRBD2 | CASTTWEGSNEQFF | TGTGCCAGCACCACTTGGGAGGGGAGTAATGAGCAGTTCTTC
TRBJ1-3 | TRBV25-1 | NA | NA | CASSLGQTGNTIYF | TGTGCCAGCTCCCTAGGACAGACTGGAAACACCATATATTTT
TRBJ1-5 | TRBV4-1 | NA | NA | CASSQDHSQPQHF | TGCGCCAGCAGCCAAGACCACAGCCAGCCCCAGCATTTT